This T cell receptor beta chain was recovered during a study of T-cell memory formation after mild COVID-19. General observations from the study: Mainly in CM and EM were contracting CD4+ clones; CD8+ were in EMRA.

The CDR3 has 13 amino acids. The germline V gene has CDR1 GTSNPN and CDR2 SVGIG (reference sequence). Deletions cut 2 bases from V and 2 bases from J, with 9 bases between. About this clonotype: Its antigen is still unknown.

TCRdb fed the 5' RACE reads into MiXCR, producing one record per CDR3 protein. The sample contains fewer than 700,000 distinct CDR3 sequences, less than 25% of which appear only once. What was sequenced was PBMCs or a T cell subset sorted from them (not recorded which). This clonotype was sampled from an adult woman who had mild COVID-19 (a few samples of this study predate the infection). Cell type and time point are not known. The rearrangement joins TRBV30 to TRBJ1-2; D perhaps matches TRBD1 (5 bases). The CDR3, as DNA: TGTGCCTGGAGTCGGACATTAAACTATGGCTACACCTTC. Amino acids: CAWSRTLNYGYTF.